These 11 T cell receptor beta chains share one sample of origin, sequenced in a study of T-cell memory formation after mild COVID-19. TCRdb recomputed calls from the 5' RACE reads with MiXCR, one row per CDR3 protein. The sample has around 200,000 distinct CDR3 sequences, about 10% seen once; the top ten hold just over 3%. The source material was PBMCs or a T cell subset sorted from them (not recorded which). The receptor set was obtained from a man aged 18 to 29 who had mild COVID-19 (a few samples of this study predate the infection). Cell type and time point are not known.

This clonotype was observed many times. The genes are TRBV12-3 or TRBV12-4 and TRBJ2-2, with 7 bases fitting TRBD1. The CDR3 spans 16 residues. Trimming cost V 5 bases and J 7 bases; bases outside gene matches: 13. The CDR3 spells CASSQRTGLSGGELFF. As DNA, the CDR3 is TGTGCCAGCAGTCAGAGGACAGGCCTTTCGGGCGGGGAGCTGTTTTTT.

This clonotype was picked up many times. The genes are TRBV7-2 and TRBJ2-5; TRBD2 matches at 13 bases. V was pared by 5 bases and J by 2 bases, with 11 bases of the junction left unmatched. The germline gives CDR1 SGHTA, CDR2 FQGNSA. The CDR3 extends over 18 amino acids. The CDR3: CASSPGATSGGGQETQYF. Here the CDR3 DNA reads TGTGCCAGCAGCCCGGGCGCCACTAGCGGGGGGGGACAAGAGACCCAGTACTTC.

This clonotype was detected only a few times. This chain connects TRBV28 to TRBJ2-3; D ambiguous. Trimming removed 3 bases from V and 2 bases from J, with 9 bases in between. The CDR3 sequence is 14 residues long. Per germline, CDR1 MDHEN and CDR2 SYDVKM. CDR3 region: CASSLPSVTDTQYF. The CDR3 bases are TGTGCCAGCAGTTTGCCCAGCGTCACAGATACGCAGTATTTT.

This clonotype was counted many times. The chain has TRBV7-6 and TRBJ2-7; 8 nucleotides match TRBD1. The CDR3 has 15 amino acids. Trimming cost V 3 bases and J 5 bases; bases outside gene matches: 9. The germline V gene encodes CDR1 SGHVS and CDR2 FNYEAQ. The CDR3 DNA is TGTGCCAGCAGCTTGGCCGGGACAGGCCCTAACGAGCAGTACTTC. It yields the protein CASSLAGTGPNEQYF.

This clonotype was seen only a few times. The chain employs TRBV20-1 and TRBJ1-5; 7 bases are a match to TRBD1. The germline V gene encodes CDR1 DFQATT and CDR2 SNEGSKA (reference sequence). Germline trimming cut 4 bases from V and 6 bases from J; bases unmatched to any gene: 12. This CDR3 is built from 15 residues. The CDR3 loop is CSATSGTVYSQPQHF. The CDR3 DNA reads as TGCAGTGCTACTTCCGGGACAGTATATAGTCAGCCCCAGCATTTT.

This clonotype showed up many times. The chain carries TRBV7-2 and TRBJ2-5; TRBD1 or TRBD2 may be the D gene (6 bases each). The CDR3 loop spans 14 amino acids. The germline gives CDR1 SGHTA, CDR2 FQGNSA. Trimming shortened V by 1 base and J by 2 bases, and 8 bases separated the two germline ends. The CDR3 DNA follows: TGTGCCAGCAGCTTAGGGGGGGCTCAAGAGACCCAGTACTTC. Residues: CASSLGGAQETQYF.

This clonotype was seen only a few times. The gene calls are TRBV10-3 and TRBJ2-3, with 10 nucleotides matching TRBD2. The germline V gene has CDR1 ENHRY and CDR2 SYGVKD. V lost 11 bases and J lost 1; bases outside the gene matches: 12. CDR3 length equals 16 residues. CDR3 DNA: TGTGCCTCCCGCACGGGGCTAGCGGGGGGCACAGATACGCAGTATTTT. Protein sequence: CASRTGLAGGTDTQYF.

Many counts were recorded for this clonotype. The gene calls are TRBV6-1 and TRBJ1-5; D is unresolved. The CDR3 extends over 13 amino acids. Per germline, CDR1 MNHNS and CDR2 SASEGT. V was shortened by 8 bases and J by 3 bases, with 11 bases between the two germline ends. The CDR3: CASGVRANQPQHF. The CDR3 DNA is TGTGCCAGCGGGGTTAGGGCCAATCAGCCCCAGCATTTT.

This clonotype was seen more than once but under ten times. This chain connects TRBV10-3 to TRBJ2-2; tentative D call: TRBD1 (6 bases). This CDR3 is 18 amino acids long. V was trimmed by 0 bases and J by 4 bases, leaving 18 bases between them. Germline V gene lookup returns CDR1 ENHRY and CDR2 SYGVKD. The CDR3 loop reads CAISESYSGASITGELFF. The CDR3 nucleotides read TGTGCCATCAGTGAGTCTTACTCAGGGGCTTCCATCACCGGGGAGCTGTTTTTT.

In its sample, this clonotype was seen a few times. The chain links TRBV11-2 to TRBJ2-3, with 8 bases aligning to TRBD1. The CDR3 has 16 residues. V trimming: 5 bases; J trimming: 5 bases; junction bases outside the gene matches: 12. Germline assignment: CDR1 SGHAT and CDR2 FQNNGV. CDR3 nucleotides: TGTGCCAGCAGCCCCTGGGAGGACAGGGAAGGAGATACGCAGTATTTT. Amino acid sequence: CASSPWEDREGDTQYF. Full variable domain (missing parts from reference TRBV11-2 and TRBJ2-3): EAGVAQSPRYKIIEKRQSVAFWCNPISGHATLYWYQQILGQGPKLLIQFQNNGVVDDSQLPKDRFSAERLKGVDSTLKIQPAKLEDSAVYLCASSPWEDREGDTQYFGPGTRLTVL.

The J gene is TRBJ1-1, the V gene TRBV9; TRBD1 matches 7 bases. The germline V gene encodes CDR1 SGDLS and CDR2 YYNGEE. V lost 0 bases to trimming and J lost 6 bases; unmatched junction nucleotides: 8. The CDR3 length is 15 residues. CDR3: CASSVASGGNSEAFF. The CDR3 DNA follows: TGTGCCAGCAGCGTAGCATCAGGGGGGAATTCTGAAGCTTTCTTT.